This is a list of T cell receptor beta chains from one sample in a study of blood T cell repertoires in COVID-19. Sequencing used immunoSEQ multiplex PCR; TCRdb keeps in-frame clones, though not all of them. Of over 150,000 clones in the sample, approximately 84% were seen once. Sequencing used PBMCs or T cells enriched from blood (not recorded which). All receptors come from a woman aged 30 to 39 who had recovered from COVID-19. The CDR3 runs from the conserved cysteine through the conserved F or W. D genes are given only for firm matches. Clone sizes are given selectively: once, few, many, or a class where the clone is expanded.

d_gene: TRBD1
abundance: NA
v_gene: TRBV23-1
CDR3aa: CASSQYIRDREVDSNQPQHF

d_gene: NA
abundance: NA
v_gene: TRBV28
CDR3aa: CASSLWSPKGPSYNEQFF

d_gene: NA
abundance: NA
v_gene: TRBV5-8
CDR3aa: CASSPKIRRPGTEQYF

d_gene: TRBD2
abundance: NA
v_gene: TRBV29-1
CDR3aa: CSVAFGGARETQYF

d_gene: TRBD1
abundance: NA
v_gene: TRBV5-6
CDR3aa: CASSLQGTGSNGYTF

d_gene: TRBD1
abundance: once
v_gene: TRBV11-3
CDR3aa: CASSADRGDTIYF

d_gene: TRBD2
abundance: NA
v_gene: TRBV11-3
CDR3aa: CASSPGLAGEDEQFF

d_gene: TRBD1
abundance: NA
v_gene: TRBV7-3
CDR3aa: CANTGDFYGYTF

d_gene: NA
abundance: NA
v_gene: TRBV5-1
CDR3aa: CASSLAWSSLGYEQYF

d_gene: TRBD2
abundance: NA
v_gene: TRBV5-4
CDR3aa: CASSLRLAGGPDTQYF

d_gene: TRBD1
abundance: NA
v_gene: TRBV6-6
CDR3aa: CASSLRDRNYGYTF

d_gene: TRBD2
abundance: NA
v_gene: TRBV7-3
CDR3aa: CASSLAGGSTDTQYF

d_gene: TRBD1
abundance: NA
v_gene: TRBV12-5
CDR3aa: CASAGTGRNTEAFF

d_gene: NA
abundance: NA
v_gene: TRBV18
CDR3aa: CASSPTGDNSPLHF

d_gene: NA
abundance: once
v_gene: TRBV6-1
CDR3aa: CASSETGLLYGYTF

d_gene: NA
abundance: NA
v_gene: TRBV18
CDR3aa: CASSPRGLDEAFF

d_gene: TRBD1
abundance: NA
v_gene: TRBV5-1
CDR3aa: CASAGGWGTEAFF

d_gene: TRBD2
abundance: NA
v_gene: TRBV10-1
CDR3aa: CASSESGLASYEQYF

d_gene: NA
abundance: many
v_gene: TRBV2
CDR3aa: CASSPSQAYGYTF

d_gene: NA
abundance: NA
v_gene: TRBV6-5
CDR3aa: CASSSLASETQYF

d_gene: NA
abundance: NA
v_gene: TRBV20-1
CDR3aa: CSALPDTEAFF

d_gene: NA
abundance: once
v_gene: TRBV14
CDR3aa: CASSRNRGANVLTF

d_gene: NA
abundance: NA
v_gene: TRBV7-2
CDR3aa: CASSHMNTEAFF

d_gene: TRBD1
abundance: NA
v_gene: TRBV9
CDR3aa: CASSRQGGGNQPQHF